This TCR beta chain was profiled in a study of cytomegalovirus exposure and HLA in healthy donors. The overall study: Out of 180 million or so T cells, an earlier analysis found about 120 million unique TCR beta sequences in total.

CDR3 size: 14 residues. The germline V gene has CDR1 MNHEY and CDR2 SMNVEV (reference sequence). V was pared by 3 bases and J by 0 bases, with 5 bases between. Both 60 Vbeta primers and 13 Jbeta primers went into the PCR. Clones were sequenced by immunoSEQ multiplex PCR, and TCRdb holds only the in-frame ones, with some missing. The sample consists of 100,000 to 150,000 clones, approximately 78% of them appearing once. The sequenced material came from PBMCs. The origin of this receptor is a female donor in good health and CMV-seronegative. V gene TRBV27 combines with J gene TRBJ2-2; D remains unclear. CDR3 bases: TGTGCCAGCAGTTTCCCAGCGAACACCGGGGAGCTGTTTTTT. It specifies CASSFPANTGELFF.